This note documents a single T cell receptor (beta chain) sequence. The CDR3 runs to 14 residues. V lost 0 bases and J 2 bases, leaving 10 bases between the germline ends. The germline CDR1 and CDR2 sequences are SQVTM and ANQGSEA. Profiling relied on immunoSEQ multiplex PCR, and the TCRdb table lists in-frame clones only, not all of them. In the table there are 35,000 to 55,000 clones, approximately 90% of which are singletons. This sample is drawn from a study of control samples from healthy donors and cancer patients. This clonotype was sampled from a woman between 40 and 50 years old with head and neck cancer. The genes are TRBV29-1 and TRBJ1-2, with unresolved D. The sample consisted of PBMCs. The CDR3 nucleotides read TGCAGCGTTGAAGATCAAAGGAGAAACTATGGCTACACCTTC. Residues: CSVEDQRRNYGYTF.